This T cell receptor beta chain was identified in a study of blood T cells in healthy people across ages. Comment on this clonotype: Its antigen is unidentified.

Through a sample-barcoded 5' primer and a J-beta primer mix, a second PCR was run for about 6 to 12 cycles. Tagging of each cDNA molecule was performed by a template-switch adaptor with 12 random nucleotides. MiXCR, run by TCRdb on the 5' RACE reads, gives a single entry per CDR3 protein. The sample shows about 1 million distinct CDR3 sequences, under 45% of them seen only once. Isolated PBMCs totaled at least 6 million in each sample. Study findings and constraints: Leaving the PBMCs unsorted stopped any conclusive comparison of naive versus antigen-experienced cells. The recorded TCR beta diversity per million T cells decreased in a roughly linear manner with age.

The V gene's germline CDR1 is MDHEN and CDR2 SYDVKM. This CDR3 contains 14 residues. Trimming at V came to 5 bases and at J to 3 bases, leaving 7 bases not matched to a gene. The source of this sequence is a woman aged 55-69 years in good health. The sample consisted of blood. The chain has TRBV28 and TRBJ2-7, with TRBD1 matching 7 bases. The DNA of the CDR3 is TGTGCCAGCAGTGTATTTCCAGGGGGCTACGAGCAGTACTTC. Translation: CASSVFPGGYEQYF.